This TCR beta chain appears in the sequencing data of a study of early T cells in non-severe SARS-CoV-2 infection. Study-level information: Unpaired chains resulted from sequencing bulk RNA of unsorted whole blood. Study-level points and caveats: VDJdb matching, biased toward anti-spike CD8 responses, missed private and CD4 specificities.

The CDR3 is 17 residues long. V lost 4 bases and J lost 4, with 20 bases in between. Per the germline V gene, CDR1 is LNHDA and CDR2 is SQIVND (reference sequence). This clonotype turned up a few times. Its antigen is not identified. Unique molecular identifier tags were affixed to discrete cDNA molecules. MiXCR, run by TCRdb on the 5' RACE reads, gives a single entry per CDR3 protein. This sample has 60,000 or so distinct CDR3 sequences, with roughly 13% found just once. The chain uses TRBV19 and TRBJ1-5, with D possibly matching TRBD1 (5 bases). The specimen sequenced was whole blood. The sequence was obtained from an adult who was a healthcare worker with PCR-confirmed SARS-CoV-2 infection or an uninfected control (not recorded which). The CDR3 region has the DNA TGTGCCAGTAGTACCCCTGGGACTCCCAGACAGAATCAGCCCCAGCATTTT. This encodes CASSTPGTPRQNQPQHF.